The present TCR beta chain was sequenced within a study of blood T cell repertoires in COVID-19. Study-level information: Sites across the United States, Italy and Spain contributed samples from acute and convalescent COVID-19.

Per the original methods: By means of reference gene primer amplification, nucleated cell counts were estimated. Repertoires were generated with immunoSEQ multiplex PCR, while TCRdb's copy carries only in-frame clones and drops some. Clone size and the V and J calls come from that table; the DNA yielded D and trimming. The table shows around 50,000 clones, with approximately 90% occurring only once. Germline lookup yields CDR1 SNHLY and CDR2 FYNNEI. The CDR3 contains 16 residues. The V gene lost 2 bases and the J gene lost 4 bases, with 12 bases spanning the gap. Patients in Seattle were enrolled during active infection, then followed longitudinally.

The sequenced sample was peripheral blood. The rearrangement links TRBV2 to TRBJ2-6; weak D call: TRBD1 (6 bases). The origin of this receptor is a woman aged 60 to 75 with COVID-19, enrolled during active disease. The CDR3 DNA reads TGTGCCAGCAGTGAATTGGGGGCGTACGGGGCCAACGTCCTGACTTTC. Amino acids: CASSELGAYGANVLTF.